The 26 T cell receptor beta chains listed next were all sequenced from one sample in a study of blood T cell repertoires in COVID-19. Clones were sequenced by immunoSEQ multiplex PCR, and TCRdb holds only the in-frame ones, with some missing. The sample has about 270,000 clones; under 95% are singletons. Sequenced material: PBMCs or T cells enriched from blood (not recorded which). These receptors all stem from a middle-aged man who had been exposed to COVID-19.

The rearrangement links TRBV5-1 to TRBJ2-1, with D perhaps TRBD2 (6 bases). With 4 bases removed from V and 3 bases from J, the gap between germline ends came to 20 bases. The CDR3 totals 17 residues. Germline CDR1 is SGHRS and CDR2 is YFSETQ. The CDR3: CASSQTPGTAHYNEQFF. In DNA form, the CDR3 reads TGCGCCAGCAGCCAAACCCCCGGGACTGCTCACTACAATGAGCAGTTCTTC.

This clone was seen just once. This chain links TRBV21-1 with TRBJ2-5; the tabulated D call, TRBD1, remains unverified against the DNA. TRBV21-1 is a documented pseudogene. There are 13 residues in the CDR3. This CDR3 reads CASSKGQGETQYF. CDR3 DNA: TGTGCCAGCAGCAAAGGACAGGGAGAGACCCAGTACTTC.

The CDR3 bases are TGTGCCACCAGTGATGGTGCAGCGGGAGTTGCCTACAATGAGCAGTTCTTC. This sequence encodes CATSDGAAGVAYNEQFF. This chain links TRBV24-1 with TRBJ2-1, with 8 bases aligning to TRBD2. Losses at the gene ends were 3 bases for V and 2 bases for J; bases not matched to a gene: 8. Germline loops: CDR1 KGHDR, CDR2 SFDVKD. The CDR3 consists of 17 residues.

This clone occurred a few times. The gene calls are TRBV9 and TRBJ1-2; no reliable D call. V was pared by 1 base and J by 1 base, with 14 bases between. This CDR3 spans 16 amino acids. Germline loops: CDR1 SGDLS, CDR2 YYNGEE. CDR3 nucleotides: TGTGCCAGCAGCGTAAGTGCAGGACTGCTTAACTATGGCTACACCTTC. This encodes CASSVSAGLLNYGYTF.

The chain uses TRBV12-3 or TRBV12-4 and TRBJ1-1; the D is unclear. V was pared by 5 bases and J by 1 base, with 8 bases between. This CDR3 has 13 amino acids. CDR3 loop: CASSLPRNTEAFF. Here the CDR3 DNA reads TGTGCCAGCAGTCTACCGAGGAACACTGAAGCTTTCTTT.

V and J are TRBV9 and TRBJ2-7, with D perhaps matching TRBD2 (5 bases). The V gene's germline CDR1 is SGDLS and CDR2 YYNGEE. Trimming removed 4 bases at V and 4 bases at J, with 15 bases between. The CDR3 contains 14 residues. The CDR3 loop reads CASSPLAGEYEQYF. CDR3 coding DNA: TGTGCCAGCAGCCCCTTGGCCGGGGAGTACGAGCAGTACTTC. Together with reference TRBV9 and TRBJ2-7, the CDR3 gives the full variable domain: DSGVTQTPKHLITATGQRVTLRCSPRSGDLSVYWYQQSLDQGLQFLIQYYNGEERAKGNILERFSAQQFPDLHSELNLSSLELGDSALYFCASSPLAGEYEQYFGPGTRLTVT.

The table lists this clone with a count of one. The rearrangement uses TRBV3-1 (or the pseudogene TRBV3-2) and TRBJ2-2; 14 nucleotides align to TRBD2. The CDR3 has 19 amino acids. Germline trimming cut 1 base from V and 3 bases from J; bases unmatched to any gene: 7. CDR1 and CDR2 from the germline V gene are LGHDT and YNNKEL (reference sequence). The DNA of the CDR3 is TGTGCCAGCAGCCAAGCCGGACTAGCGGGAGGATCAGACACCGGGGAGCTGTTTTTT. This sequence encodes CASSQAGLAGGSDTGELFF.

The gene calls are TRBV5-4 and TRBJ2-5; TRBD1 agrees at 7 bases. Germline values: CDR1 SGHNT, CDR2 YYREEE (reference sequence). This CDR3 is built from 14 residues. V lost 2 bases to trimming and J lost 2 bases; unmatched junction nucleotides: 3. CDR3 coding DNA: TGTGCCAGCAGCTTAACGGGACAGCAAGAGACCCAGTACTTC. As protein: CASSLTGQQETQYF.

The CDR3 region is CASSATLDRVGYTF. CDR3 sequence (DNA): TGCGCCAGCAGCGCAACGCTCGACAGGGTTGGCTACACCTTC. The chain links TRBV5-1 to TRBJ1-2; 7 nucleotides align to TRBD1. Germline loops: CDR1 SGHRS, CDR2 YFSETQ. This CDR3 comprises 14 residues. With 4 bases clipped from V and 7 bases from J, the junction kept 10 bases outside the gene matches.

The rearrangement uses TRBV3-1 (or the pseudogene TRBV3-2) and TRBJ1-2; 10 positions match TRBD1. The CDR3 runs to 16 residues. The germline gives CDR1 LGHDT, CDR2 YNNKEL (reference sequence). V shed 3 bases and J 0 bases; nucleotides not matched to a gene: 4. CDR3 DNA: TGTGCCAGCAGCCAGGGACAGGGGACTCCTAACTATGGCTACACCTTC. Protein: CASSQGQGTPNYGYTF.

The chain employs TRBV7-9 and TRBJ2-3; a weak D match, TRBD2 (8 bases). Looked up from germline, CDR1 is SEHNR and CDR2 is FQNEAQ (reference sequence). The V end lost 1 base, the J end lost 4 bases, and 15 bases lay between the germline ends. This CDR3 is built from 16 residues. The CDR3 DNA reads as TGTGCCAGCAGCTTAGGGGGGACAGCGGGAGCAGATACGCAGTATTTT. It translates to CASSLGGTAGADTQYF.

The rearrangement links TRBV7-2 to TRBJ1-1, with no clear D. The CDR3 loop spans 15 amino acids. From germline, CDR1 is SGHTA and CDR2 FQGNSA. V gave up 5 bases and J gave up 6 bases, with 19 bases separating them. This CDR3 is CASSQGRAVGAEAFF. Written as DNA, the CDR3 is TGTGCCAGCAGCCAAGGGAGGGCCGTGGGAGCTGAAGCTTTCTTT.

The CDR3 nucleotides are TGTGCCAGCGTAGACACTCCTCACACCGGGGAGCTGTTTTTT. This codes for CASVDTPHTGELFF. The V call is TRBV28, the J call TRBJ2-2; D remains unclear. Germline V CDR1 and CDR2: MDHEN, SYDVKM. Trimming took off 8 bases at V and 3 bases at J, with 13 bases between the two ends. The CDR3 has 14 amino acids.

The J gene is TRBJ2-7, the V gene TRBV29-1; D gene unclear. This CDR3 contains 13 residues. Germline assignment: CDR1 SQVTM and CDR2 ANQGSEA. V was trimmed by 2 bases and J by 2 bases, leaving 10 bases between them. In nucleotides, the CDR3 is TGCAGCGTTGAAATGGGCAGGACCTACGAGCAGTACTTC. It specifies CSVEMGRTYEQYF.

The CDR3 region has the DNA TGCGCCAGCAGTGACCAGGGTACGAATTCACCCCTCCACTTT. This translates into CASSDQGTNSPLHF. The V gene is TRBV10-2, the J gene TRBJ1-6, with D perhaps TRBD1 (5 bases). Germline CDR1 and CDR2: WSHSY and SAAADI. The CDR3 totals 14 residues. Trimming left V 3 bases short and J 7 bases short, with 10 bases between.

The rearrangement links TRBV7-3 to TRBJ2-1; D uncertain. The CDR3 has 14 amino acids. Germline CDR1 is SGHTA and CDR2 is FQGTGA. Trimming cost V 5 bases and J 4 bases, with 12 bases left between them. CDR3 DNA sequence: TGTGCCAGCAGCCCCATAGCCGGGTACAATGAGCAGTTCTTC. This encodes CASSPIAGYNEQFF.

The chain links TRBV10-3 to TRBJ2-1, with D possibly being TRBD2 (6 bases). In germline, CDR1 is ENHRY, CDR2 SYGVKD. Trimming stripped 10 bases from V and 4 bases from J, with 14 bases between. This CDR3 has 13 residues. In DNA, the CDR3 is TGTGCCACCCGGGGCGGGGAATACAATGAGCAGTTCTTC. It codes for CATRGGEYNEQFF.

The CDR3 region is CAISDSGSGTDTQYF. CDR3 DNA: TGTGCCATCAGTGATAGCGGGAGTGGTACAGATACGCAGTATTTT. V gene TRBV10-3 combines with J gene TRBJ2-3, with TRBD2 matching over 9 bases. This CDR3 region has 15 residues. Looked up from germline, CDR1 is ENHRY and CDR2 is SYGVKD. J gave up 3 bases and V 3 bases, and 4 bases lay outside the gene matches.

V and J are TRBV27 and TRBJ1-1; weak D call: TRBD1 (5 bases). Germline-derived CDR1 and CDR2 are MNHEY and SMNVEV (reference sequence). V lost 5 bases and J 4 bases, leaving 17 bases between the germline ends. CDR3 length: 15 residues. This CDR3 reads CASSPLWGGTTEAFF. The DNA for the CDR3 is TGTGCCAGCAGTCCACTTTGGGGGGGTACCACTGAAGCTTTCTTT.

On this clone: Other DNA sequences within the sample encode an identical CDR3. This chain connects TRBV19 to TRBJ1-5; D not certain. V lost 3 bases and J lost 3, with 6 bases in between. Per germline, CDR1 LNHDA and CDR2 SQIVND (reference sequence). CDR3 length: 13 amino acids. CDR3 residues: CASSISLNQPQHF. CDR3 sequence (DNA): TGTGCCAGTAGTATCAGTCTCAATCAGCCCCAGCATTTT.

The chain has TRBV29-1 and TRBJ1-1; TRBD1 might be the D (5 bases). Trimming took 3 bases from V and 0 from J, leaving 11 bases between them. Germline V lookup: CDR1 SQVTM, CDR2 ANQGSEA. There are 14 residues in the CDR3. The CDR3 DNA follows: TGCAGCGTTGAGGTAGGACAAATGAACACTGAAGCTTTCTTT. Encoded protein: CSVEVGQMNTEAFF. Full variable domain (missing parts from reference TRBV29-1 and TRBJ1-1): SAVISQKPSRDICQRGTSLTIQCQVDSQVTMMFWYRQQPGQSLTLIATANQGSEATYESGFVIDKFPISRPNLTFSTLTVSNMSPEDSSIYLCSVEVGQMNTEAFFGQGTRLTVV.

The chain uses TRBV3-1 (or the pseudogene TRBV3-2) and TRBJ1-1; D is ambiguous. This CDR3 contains 17 residues. The germline V gene has CDR1 LGHDT and CDR2 YNNKEL (reference sequence). The germline V and J ends were trimmed by 1 base and 1 base, with 16 bases remaining between them. The CDR3 DNA follows: TGTGCCAGCAGCCAAGTGACATCTTTGCGGGAGAACACTGAAGCTTTCTTT. Its protein is CASSQVTSLRENTEAFF.

The genes are TRBV4-2 and TRBJ1-3; 7 bases are a match to TRBD1. V trimming: 0 bases; J trimming: 7 bases; junction bases outside the gene matches: 9. There are 16 residues in the CDR3. Germline V lookup: CDR1 LGHNA, CDR2 YNFKEQ. The CDR3 sequence: CASSQETGQVENTIYF. The CDR3 DNA follows: TGTGCCAGCAGCCAAGAGACAGGGCAGGTGGAGAACACCATATATTTT.

This chain connects TRBV28 to TRBJ1-1; 8 bases align to TRBD1. The junction had 9 bases not matched to a gene; V was cut back by 6 bases and J by 0 bases. The CDR3 has 16 residues. CDR1 is MDHEN, CDR2 SYDVKM, per germline. This chain's CDR3 is CASRTRDRPVNTEAFF. DNA for the CDR3: TGTGCCAGCAGGACTCGGGACAGGCCCGTGAACACTGAAGCTTTCTTT.

This clone was found once. V usage is TRBV7-2 and J usage is TRBJ2-1; D unclear. The germline V gene encodes CDR1 SGHTA and CDR2 FQGNSA. V was cut by 1 base and J by 3 bases, with 16 bases left in between. This CDR3 is 17 amino acids long. CDR3 sequence reads: CASSLGWRRPGYNEQFF. The CDR3 nucleotides read TGTGCCAGCAGCTTAGGCTGGCGACGGCCAGGCTACAATGAGCAGTTCTTC.

This clone was seen only once. The gene calls are TRBV14 and TRBJ2-2; 9 bases are a match to TRBD2. This CDR3 is 16 amino acids long. The germline gives CDR1 SGHDN, CDR2 FVKESK. With V trimmed by 2 bases and J by 6 bases, 7 bases remained unmatched. CDR3 in amino acids: CASSQLLAGLPGELFF. In DNA form, the CDR3 reads TGTGCCAGCAGCCAACTACTAGCGGGCTTACCCGGGGAGCTGTTTTTT. Together with reference TRBV14 and TRBJ2-2, the CDR3 gives the full variable domain: EAGVTQFPSHSVIEKGQTVTLRCDPISGHDNLYWYRRVMGKEIKFLLHFVKESKQDESGMPNNRFLAERTGGTYSTLKVQPAELEDSGVYFCASSQLLAGLPGELFFGEGSRLTVL.